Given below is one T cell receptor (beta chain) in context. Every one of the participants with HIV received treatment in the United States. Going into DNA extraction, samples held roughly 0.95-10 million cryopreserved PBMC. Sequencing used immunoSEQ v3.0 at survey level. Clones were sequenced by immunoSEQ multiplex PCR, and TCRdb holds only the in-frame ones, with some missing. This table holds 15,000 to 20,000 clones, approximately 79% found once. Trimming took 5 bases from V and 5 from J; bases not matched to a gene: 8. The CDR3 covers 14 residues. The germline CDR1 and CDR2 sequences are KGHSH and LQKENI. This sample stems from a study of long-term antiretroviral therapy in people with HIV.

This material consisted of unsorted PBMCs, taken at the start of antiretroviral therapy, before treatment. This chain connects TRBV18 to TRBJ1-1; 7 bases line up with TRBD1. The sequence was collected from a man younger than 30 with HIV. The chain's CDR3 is CASSSQGVETEAFF. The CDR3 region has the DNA TGTGCCAGCTCATCTCAGGGGGTTGAGACTGAAGCTTTCTTT.